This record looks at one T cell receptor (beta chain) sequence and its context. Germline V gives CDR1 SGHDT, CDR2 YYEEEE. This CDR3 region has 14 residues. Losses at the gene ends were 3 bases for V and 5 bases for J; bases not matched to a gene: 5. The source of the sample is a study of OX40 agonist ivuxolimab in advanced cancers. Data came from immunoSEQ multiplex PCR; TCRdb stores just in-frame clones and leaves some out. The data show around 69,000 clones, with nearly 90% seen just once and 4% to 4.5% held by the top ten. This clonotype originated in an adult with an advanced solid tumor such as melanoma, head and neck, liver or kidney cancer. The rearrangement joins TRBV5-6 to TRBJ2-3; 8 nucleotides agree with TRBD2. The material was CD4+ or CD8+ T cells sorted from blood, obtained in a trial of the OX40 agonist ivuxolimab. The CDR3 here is CASSWGLDLDTQYF. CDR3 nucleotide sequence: TGTGCCAGCAGCTGGGGACTAGACCTAGATACGCAGTATTTT.